This passage covers 10 T cell receptor beta chains from one sample sequenced in a study of blood T cell repertoires in COVID-19. TCRdb keeps only in-frame clones here, not all; method: immunoSEQ multiplex PCR. The sample lists 250,000 to 300,000 clones; 65% to 90% were seen once. The sample comprised peripheral blood. All receptors derive from a man aged 45 to 65 with active or convalescent COVID-19.

V and J are TRBV5-6 and TRBJ2-7, with no clear D. Looked up from germline, CDR1 is SGHDT and CDR2 is YYEEEE. The CDR3 loop spans 15 amino acids. V lost 1 base and J 0 bases, leaving 11 bases between the germline ends. The CDR3 protein is CASSLTVRFSYEQYF. The CDR3 nucleotides read TGTGCCAGCAGCTTGACGGTGCGATTCTCCTACGAGCAGTACTTC.

The chain links TRBV7-9 to TRBJ2-1, with TRBD1 matching 7 bases. This CDR3 contains 15 residues. Germline V CDR1 and CDR2: SEHNR, FQNEAQ (reference sequence). With V trimmed by 2 bases and J by 5 bases, 6 bases remained unmatched. The CDR3 DNA follows: TGTGCCAGCAGCTTAATAAGGGGGCGTGACAATGAGCAGTTCTTC. Protein product: CASSLIRGRDNEQFF.

The genes are TRBV15 and TRBJ1-4; a weak D match, TRBD1 (6 bases). Deletions cut 5 bases from V and 5 bases from J, with 15 bases between. CDR1 is LNHNV and CDR2 is YYDKDF in the germline V gene (reference sequence). This CDR3 region has 15 residues. DNA for the CDR3: TGTGCCACCAGCCGCCCAGGGGCCGAAAATGAAAAACTGTTTTTT. This encodes CATSRPGAENEKLFF.

This sequence joins TRBV27 and TRBJ2-2, with TRBD1 matching 8 bases. The ends lost 5 bases at V and 7 bases at J; junction bases unmatched: 12. The length of the CDR3 is 16 residues. Germline lookup yields CDR1 MNHEY and CDR2 SMNVEV (reference sequence). The CDR3 region has the DNA TGTGCCAGCAGTAACGCCCAGGGGGCGTGGGTCGGGGAGCTGTTTTTT. Its translation: CASSNAQGAWVGELFF.

The chain combines TRBV3-1 (or the pseudogene TRBV3-2) with TRBJ1-2, with 8 nucleotides matching TRBD1. Germline lookup yields CDR1 LGHDT and CDR2 YNNKEL (reference sequence). The CDR3 has 14 amino acids. Trimming took 3 bases from V and 6 from J; bases not matched to a gene: 6. Here the CDR3 DNA reads TGTGCCAGCAGCCACCTCGGACAGGGTAATGGCTACACCTTC. Translating gives CASSHLGQGNGYTF.

In DNA form, the CDR3 reads TGTGCCAGTAGGGGGGAAAAACTGTTTTTT. Its protein product is CASRGEKLFF. This sequence joins TRBV2 and TRBJ1-4; a possible D gene is TRBD1 (6 bases). There are 10 residues in the CDR3. Trimming left V 9 bases short and J 8 bases short, with 7 bases between. Germline lookup yields CDR1 SNHLY and CDR2 FYNNEI.

This clone was detected only once. This sequence joins TRBV6-2 or TRBV6-3 and TRBJ2-5; weak D call: TRBD1 (6 bases). CDR3 length: 15 residues. Per the germline V gene, CDR1 is MNHEY and CDR2 is SVGEGT. V gave up 2 bases and J gave up 5 bases, with 15 bases separating them. The CDR3 region is CASSYGGLNRETQYF. The CDR3 region has the DNA TGTGCCAGCAGTTACGGGGGCCTTAACAGGGAGACCCAGTACTTC.

The rearrangement joins TRBV19 to TRBJ2-4, with 11 bases identical to TRBD2. The germline gives CDR1 LNHDA, CDR2 SQIVND (reference sequence). V lost 5 bases and J lost 5; bases outside the gene matches: 5. The CDR3 totals 15 residues. Here the CDR3 DNA reads TGTGCCAGTAGTGAAAGACTAGCGGGGCAAAACATTCAGTACTTC. This codes for CASSERLAGQNIQYF.

This chain uses TRBV5-6 with TRBJ2-2, with no clear D. This CDR3 contains 16 residues. The germline V gene encodes CDR1 SGHDT and CDR2 YYEEEE. Trimming removed 4 bases from V and 2 bases from J, with 15 bases in between. The CDR3 sequence: CASSPTWSSNTGELFF. CDR3 in DNA: TGTGCCAGCAGCCCAACATGGAGTTCCAACACCGGGGAGCTGTTTTTT.

The count of this clone is one. The chain employs TRBV2 and TRBJ2-1; 8 nucleotides match TRBD2. CDR1 and CDR2 from the germline V gene are SNHLY and FYNNEI. The CDR3 contains 14 residues. Unmatched junction bases numbered 9, after V lost 4 bases and J lost 10 bases. CDR3 amino acids: CASSGVIAGSEQFF. CDR3 nucleotide sequence: TGTGCCAGCAGTGGGGTAATAGCGGGAAGCGAGCAGTTCTTC.